This TCR beta chain emerged from a study of control samples from healthy donors and cancer patients. This CDR3 contains 14 residues. V was shortened by 2 bases and J by 4 bases, with 9 bases between the two germline ends. CDR1 and CDR2 from the germline V gene are KGHSH and LQKENI. TCRdb keeps only in-frame clones here, not all; method: immunoSEQ multiplex PCR. Here the sample spans approximately 190,000 clones, 91% being singletons. This TCR came from a man aged 30-40 years in good health. The V call is TRBV18, the J call TRBJ1-3, with D unclear. Sequenced: blood. The CDR3 DNA sequence: TGTGCCAGCTCACCAGGAATCGGCGGAAACACCATATATTTT. Translation gives CASSPGIGGNTIYF.